These 30 T cell receptor beta chains originate from one sample sequenced in a study of cytomegalovirus exposure and HLA in healthy donors. The PCR had 60 Vbeta and 13 Jbeta primers. Profiled with immunoSEQ multiplex PCR; TCRdb holds only in-frame clones, not every one. The sample lists some 170,000 clones; 70% to 80% were seen once. The sample was PBMCs. These receptors all stem from a man between 60 and 75 years old in good health and CMV-seronegative.

On this clone: Different DNA sequences within this sample yield the same CDR3. The V and J genes are TRBV5-1 and TRBJ2-5; no reliable D call. The CDR3 totals 15 residues. Trimming took 3 bases from V and 5 from J, leaving 17 bases between them. The germline gives CDR1 SGHRS, CDR2 YFSETQ. Written as DNA, the CDR3 is TGCGCCAGCAGCTCCTCCCCCAGGCCCCTGGAGACCCAGTACTTC. This encodes CASSSSPRPLETQYF.

V gene TRBV6-4 combines with J gene TRBJ2-3, with D perhaps matching TRBD2 (5 bases). CDR3 length equals 16 residues. The germline V gene encodes CDR1 MRHNA and CDR2 SNTAGT. V was pared by 3 bases and J by 1 base, with 14 bases between. The DNA for the CDR3 is TGTGCCAGCAGTGAAGTGGCGGGTAAAGGCACAGATACGCAGTATTTT. This translates into CASSEVAGKGTDTQYF.

The gene calls are TRBV5-4 and TRBJ2-5, with D unresolved. With 5 bases removed from V and 3 bases from J, the gap between germline ends came to 14 bases. Germline V gene sequence: CDR1 SGHNT, CDR2 YYREEE (reference sequence). This CDR3 spans 14 amino acids. CDR3 amino acids: CASSRDSGKETQYF. Written as DNA, the CDR3 is TGTGCCAGCAGTCGCGATTCTGGTAAAGAGACCCAGTACTTC. The full variable domain, in which reference TRBV5-4 and TRBJ2-5 provide the parts outside the CDR3, is ETGVTQSPTHLIKTRGQQVTLRCSSQSGHNTVSWYQQALGQGPQFIFQYYREEENGRGNFPPRFSGLQFPNYSSELNVNALELDDSALYLCASSRDSGKETQYFGPGTRLLVL.

A remark on this clone: The junction departs from germline at one end; a sequencing error may be responsible. V usage is TRBV7-9 and J usage is TRBJ2-7; 12 bases agree with TRBD2. Germline CDR1 is SEHNR and CDR2 is FQNEAQ (reference sequence). The CDR3 is 16 residues long. CDR3 sequence: CSSSGTGTSGSYEQYF. The DNA for the CDR3 is TGTTCCAGCAGCGGGACAGGGACTAGCGGGTCCTACGAGCAGTACTTC.

The V call is TRBV4-3, the J call TRBJ1-2, with TRBD1 matching 7 bases. Trimming removed 0 bases from V and 5 bases from J; junction bases left unmatched: 3. The length of the CDR3 is 14 residues. Germline V gene lookup returns CDR1 LGHNA and CDR2 YSLEER. The CDR3 DNA reads TGCGCCAGCAGCCAAGATACAGGGGCATATGGCTACACCTTC. Protein sequence: CASSQDTGAYGYTF.

V usage is TRBV4-3 and J usage is TRBJ1-4; TRBD1 is a possible D gene (5 bases). Germline CDR1 reads LGHNA; CDR2 reads YSLEER. The CDR3 covers 13 residues. V shed 4 bases and J shed 6 bases, with 9 bases lying between them. CDR3 residues: CASSRQTDEKLFF. The CDR3 DNA reads TGCGCCAGCAGCCGGCAGACAGATGAAAAACTGTTTTTT.

This chain connects TRBV18 to TRBJ1-4; tentatively, D is TRBD1 (5 bases). CDR3 length equals 15 residues. V lost 4 bases, J lost 4 bases, and 13 bases lay in between. Germline values: CDR1 KGHSH, CDR2 LQKENI. The CDR3: CASSRRAGINEKLFF. The CDR3 coding sequence is TGTGCCAGCTCACGAAGGGCAGGGATTAATGAAAAACTGTTTTTT.

This rearrangement joins TRBV7-2 to TRBJ1-4; 9 nucleotides align to TRBD1. J lost 7 bases, V lost 5 bases, and 11 bases had no gene match. This CDR3 contains 16 residues. Per the germline V gene, CDR1 is SGHTA and CDR2 is FQGNSA. CDR3 residues: CASSPIVTGGGEKLFF. The CDR3 DNA reads TGTGCCAGCAGCCCTATTGTGACAGGGGGAGGTGAAAAACTGTTTTTT.

This rearrangement joins TRBV7-9 to TRBJ2-2, with 8 positions matching TRBD1. Germline values: CDR1 SEHNR, CDR2 FQNEAQ (reference sequence). The CDR3 is 15 residues long. Trimming at V came to 6 bases and at J to 3 bases, leaving 6 bases not matched to a gene. The CDR3 region is CASRPGTGDTGELFF. CDR3 DNA: TGTGCCAGCAGACCCGGGACAGGAGACACCGGGGAGCTGTTTTTT.

The V and J genes are TRBV4-1 and TRBJ1-2; tentative D call: TRBD1 (5 bases). V was shortened by 4 bases and J by 8 bases, with 11 bases between the two germline ends. The germline CDR1 and CDR2 sequences are MGHRA and YSYEKL. The CDR3 totals 12 residues. CDR3 protein: CASSRGLYGYTF. CDR3 DNA sequence: TGCGCCAGCAGCCGGGGCCTTTACGGCTACACCTTC.

The CDR3 sequence: CAISETAGTGSYNEQFF. The CDR3 nucleotides are TGTGCCATCAGTGAGACTGCCGGGACAGGGTCGTACAATGAGCAGTTCTTC. The gene calls are TRBV10-3 and TRBJ2-1, with 9 bases aligning to TRBD1. Per the germline V gene, CDR1 is ENHRY and CDR2 is SYGVKD. The CDR3 length is 17 residues. V shed 2 bases, J shed 4 bases, and the junction held 9 bases outside the gene matches.

Written as DNA, the CDR3 is TGTGCCAGCAGCACGAGGACTAGCGGGAGCTACAATGAGCAGTTCTTC. Encoded protein: CASSTRTSGSYNEQFF. This rearrangement joins TRBV9 to TRBJ2-1, with 13 bases aligning to TRBD2. Germline V gene data show CDR1 as SGDLS and CDR2 as YYNGEE. The V segment lost 4 bases and the J segment 3 bases; nucleotides outside the gene matches: 4. This CDR3 has 16 amino acids.

The rearrangement joins TRBV28 to TRBJ1-5, with D tentatively TRBD1 (5 bases). This CDR3 has 17 residues. V lost 2 bases, J lost 4 bases, and 18 bases lay in between. Germline V lookup: CDR1 MDHEN, CDR2 SYDVKM. The CDR3 DNA sequence: TGTGCCAGCAGTTTAGTGCTTGGTCAGGGCAGTAATCAGCCCCAGCATTTT. Translated: CASSLVLGQGSNQPQHF.

The J gene is TRBJ1-4, the V gene TRBV7-2, with 9 bases identical to TRBD1. Germline CDR1 SGHTA, CDR2 FQGNSA. The CDR3 has 15 residues. The ends lost 2 bases at V and 9 bases at J; junction bases unmatched: 7. The CDR3 DNA is TGTGCCAGCAGCTTACTACGGGGACAGGGTAAAAAACTGTTTTTT. Encoded protein: CASSLLRGQGKKLFF.

The chain has TRBV7-2 and TRBJ2-1; TRBD1 agrees at 7 bases. Germline CDR1 reads SGHTA; CDR2 reads FQGNSA. Trimming removed 2 bases from V and 3 bases from J; junction bases left unmatched: 4. This CDR3 has 15 residues. CDR3 bases: TGTGCCAGCAGCTTATCGGGGACAGACTACAATGAGCAGTTCTTC. Translation gives CASSLSGTDYNEQFF.

The V and J genes are TRBV28 and TRBJ1-2, with 7 positions matching TRBD1. The trim removed 6 bases at V and 8 bases at J, leaving 12 bases unmatched. The CDR3 has 14 residues. In germline, CDR1 is MDHEN, CDR2 SYDVKM. CDR3 amino acids: CASSVTGTVRGYTF. In DNA, the CDR3 is TGTGCCAGCAGCGTAACCGGGACAGTGAGAGGCTACACCTTC.

This chain joins TRBV7-2 and TRBJ1-1, with no clear D. V was trimmed by 3 bases and J by 4 bases, leaving 9 bases between them. CDR3 length: 13 amino acids. CDR1 and CDR2 from the germline V gene are SGHTA and FQGNSA. The CDR3 DNA is TGTGCCAGCAGCTTCACGGTCGCCACTGAAGCTTTCTTT. Translated, it gives CASSFTVATEAFF.

This clone has a single count. The rearrangement uses TRBV19 and TRBJ2-6; 13 positions match TRBD2. Trimming at V came to 6 bases and at J to 0 bases, leaving 11 bases not matched to a gene. Germline CDR1 reads LNHDA; CDR2 reads SQIVND (reference sequence). The CDR3 covers 20 residues. The DNA of the CDR3 is TGTGCCAGTAGACCAAGACTAGCGGGAGGTTCGCGCTCTGGGGCCAACGTCCTGACTTTC. Its translation is CASRPRLAGGSRSGANVLTF.

This clone was seen a few times. CDR3 sequence: CASRVGLGALGADTQYF. DNA for the CDR3: TGTGCCAGCAGAGTTGGGTTGGGGGCTCTAGGCGCAGATACGCAGTATTTT. The rearrangement uses TRBV5-4 and TRBJ2-3, with D possibly being TRBD1 (6 bases). Germline loops: CDR1 SGHNT, CDR2 YYREEE (reference sequence). V was pared by 5 bases and J by 4 bases, with 23 bases between. This CDR3 spans 17 amino acids.

The V call is TRBV19, the J call TRBJ1-1; tentative D call: TRBD1 (5 bases). CDR1 and CDR2 (germline): LNHDA, SQIVND (reference sequence). V was cut by 6 bases and J by 7 bases, with 18 bases left in between. This CDR3 is built from 14 residues. This CDR3 reads CASRPTGWGGEAFF. The CDR3 DNA is TGTGCCAGTAGACCTACAGGTTGGGGGGGTGAAGCTTTCTTT. Supplemented by reference TRBV19 and TRBJ1-1, the full variable domain reads DGGITQSPKYLFRKEGQNVTLSCEQNLNHDAMYWYRQDPGQGLRLIYYSQIVNDFQKGDIAEGYSVSREKKESFPLTVTSAQKNPTAFYLCASRPTGWGGEAFFGQGTRLTVV.

This clone was seen a single time. This chain links TRBV5-1 with TRBJ1-2; a weak D match, TRBD1 (5 bases). V lost 3 bases, J lost 2 bases, and 11 bases lay in between. Germline CDR1 is SGHRS and CDR2 is YFSETQ. The CDR3 contains 14 residues. The CDR3 protein is CASSSLGLNYGYTF. CDR3 in DNA: TGCGCCAGCAGCTCCCTGGGACTAAACTATGGCTACACCTTC.

The J gene is TRBJ2-5, the V gene TRBV27; no clear D gene. The DNA end is a closer match to TRBJ2-7, so the J assignment may be wrong. Germline assignment: CDR1 MNHEY and CDR2 SMNVEV (reference sequence). The CDR3 is made up of 12 amino acids. The CDR3 protein is CASSGWGYEQYF. The DNA for the CDR3 is TGTGCCAGCAGTGGGTGGGGCTACGAGCAGTACTTC.

This clone appeared a single time. The V call is TRBV29-1, the J call TRBJ2-7; possible D gene TRBD2, 6 bases. The CDR3 has 15 residues. Deletions cut 7 bases from V and 2 bases from J, with 21 bases between. Per the germline V gene, CDR1 is SQVTM and CDR2 is ANQGSEA. CDR3 in amino acids: CSAANGPAGPYEQYF. As DNA, the CDR3 is TGCAGCGCCGCCAATGGGCCAGCGGGCCCCTACGAGCAGTACTTC.

This chain connects TRBV4-3 to TRBJ2-3; 9 bases fit TRBD2. V lost 4 bases, J lost 2 bases, and 4 bases stayed unmatched. The CDR3 spans 15 residues. Germline CDR1 reads LGHNA; CDR2 reads YSLEER. Written as DNA, the CDR3 is TGCGCCAGCAGCCCTAGCGGGATTGCCACAGATACGCAGTATTTT. The encoded protein is CASSPSGIATDTQYF.

The chain joins TRBV30 to TRBJ2-3; no firm D call. In germline, CDR1 is GTSNPN, CDR2 SVGIG (reference sequence). Deletions cut 8 bases from V and 1 base from J, with 19 bases between. The CDR3 length is 15 residues. CDR3 nucleotide sequence: TGTGCCGGCACGTGGGCGTCAAGCCGCACAGATACGCAGTATTTT. Its translation: CAGTWASSRTDTQYF.

J is TRBJ2-7 and V is TRBV18, with D tentatively TRBD2 (6 bases). The CDR3 is 14 residues long. Germline lookup yields CDR1 KGHSH and CDR2 LQKENI. Trimming removed 0 bases from V and 5 bases from J, with 11 bases in between. The CDR3 loop reads CASSPPSGDHEQYF. The CDR3 DNA is TGTGCCAGCTCACCACCCTCGGGGGACCACGAGCAGTACTTC.

The chain joins TRBV9 to TRBJ1-1; TRBD1 might be the D (5 bases). Germline V gene sequence: CDR1 SGDLS, CDR2 YYNGEE. This CDR3 has 15 residues. V lost 0 bases and J lost 3, with 12 bases in between. The CDR3 sequence: CASSVAVARDTEAFF. In nucleotides, the CDR3 is TGTGCCAGCAGCGTAGCGGTGGCCAGGGACACTGAAGCTTTCTTT.

For the CDR3, the DNA is TGTGCCAGCAGTGAGACGCAGGGAACGTCCCAGCATTTT. The encoded protein is CASSETQGTSQHF. The chain carries TRBV6-1 and TRBJ1-5; D is possibly TRBD1 (5 bases). Trimming shortened V by 3 bases and J by 11 bases, and 14 bases separated the two germline ends. Germline CDR1 MNHNS, CDR2 SASEGT. The CDR3 totals 13 residues.

This clone has just one count. The J gene is TRBJ2-3, the V gene TRBV5-1; 16 bases fit TRBD2. With V trimmed by 4 bases and J by 5 bases, 7 bases remained unmatched. This CDR3 contains 17 residues. CDR1 and CDR2 (germline): SGHRS, YFSETQ. The DNA for the CDR3 is TGCGCCAGCAGCGTAGGGACTAGCGGGGGGGCGAGAGATACGCAGTATTTT. Translating it yields CASSVGTSGGARDTQYF.

The chain carries TRBV7-2 and TRBJ2-1; TRBD1 might be the D (6 bases). V shed 5 bases and J shed 7 bases, with 18 bases lying between them. CDR3 size: 15 residues. The germline CDR1 and CDR2 sequences are SGHTA and FQGNSA. CDR3 DNA: TGTGCCAGCAGCGGAGCCAGGGGCCCCCTAAATGAGCAGTTCTTC. It translates to CASSGARGPLNEQFF.